This TCR beta chain was sequenced for a study of PD-1 blockade in classical Hodgkin lymphoma (dated by TCRdb to 2020 to 2022). Regarding the study in general: Nivolumab dosing was 3 mg/kg intravenously every 2 weeks, continuing until either disease progression or unacceptable toxicity. A peripheral blood immune signature of response to PD-1 blockade in classical Hodgkin lymphoma was defined using TCR beta sequencing and CyTOF.

Overall results and qualifications from the work: Trial patients achieving complete response had baseline diversity similar to newly diagnosed patients, whereas partial responders and progressors had significantly lower diversity. By C4D1, a significant rise was seen in CD4+ TCR diversity but not in CD8+ TCR diversity (p=0.0027 vs p=0.16), and the rise was most apparent among complete responders (p=0.02). Baseline TCR diversity was reported to be lower in newly diagnosed patients than in healthy donors and to be lower still in relapsed/refractory patients. The study covered only a single clinical trial cohort, and the causes of the repertoire differences, possibly disease activity or prior therapy, were still not defined. Patients starting nivolumab less than 1 year after ASCT had lower diversity and were excluded from later analyses to avoid confounding by immune reconstitution.

Genomic DNA was isolated using the Qiagen DNeasy kit from unsorted PBMCs as well as from negatively selected CD4+ and CD8+ fractions. Using primers that anneal to V and J segments, immunoSEQ multiplex PCR amplified the TCR beta CDR3 regions. A synthetic immune receptor repertoire was used to minimize amplification bias, and remaining bias was computationally removed after sequencing. As for how the authors treated the data: Repertoire diversity was quantified as the Shannon entropy index using custom Python scripts. Unsorted, CD4+ and CD8+ repertoires were analyzed separately, except for combined analyses in which CD4+ and CD8+ sequences were merged in silico. A clone was considered expanded if an increase in frequency of at least 2-fold after treatment relative to C1D1 was found, and a pseudocount of 0.5 was applied to clones undetected at baseline. Singleton clones were defined as clones with 0 or 1 copy at C1D1, and non-singleton clones were defined as clones with 2 or more copies. Clones expanded in unsorted samples were annotated as CD4+, CD8+ or unknown by matching protein sequences in sorted samples from the same patient. Wilcoxon tests were applied to paired samples to test diversity changes from C1D1 to C4D1. Imported from immuneACCESS, the table was reduced by TCRdb to in-frame sequences with V and J called. These copies leave out some clones; in studies compared against another copy, an unresolved V gene accounts for under half, and the cause of the remainder is not known. The V and J calls and clone size come from that table; D and trimming were worked out from the DNA. This sample comprises about 72,000 clones, just over 90% of them detected only once. Jointly, the top ten make up about 7.8% of the sample.

V loses 3 bases at its end and J loses 3 bases; junction bases beyond the gene matches: 6. CDR1 and CDR2, per the germline V gene (reference sequence), are LNHDA and SQIVND. Reading from cysteine to phenylalanine, the CDR3 counts 16 amino acids. Only the CDR3 DNA stays, 48 bases, in frame from base 1. The time point label on this specimen signifies: cycle 1 day 1 (C1D1), immediately before nivolumab initiation. All trial patients had relapsed after autologous stem cell transplantation, with cohorts A, B and C differing in prior brentuximab vedotin exposure. The trial cohort comprised 56 patients with relapsed/refractory classical Hodgkin lymphoma whose best overall responses were complete response, partial response or progressive disease. Single-agent nivolumab was administered to trial patients in the multi-cohort phase II CheckMate 205 trial. An independent review committee assessed best overall response by applying the 2007 International Working Group response criteria. Trial PBMCs were obtained immediately prior to nivolumab initiation (C1D1) and on therapy at cycle 2 day 1 and cycle 4 day 1. Peripheral blood was collected in 8 mL Vacutainer Cell Preparation Tubes, from which PBMCs were isolated by centrifugation and then cryopreserved.

Note on this clone: Its specific antigen is unknown. No much larger clonotype is one base removed from it; base qualities were not supplied.

The rearrangement joined TRBV19 to TRBJ1-5; TRBD1 fits 9 bases in the junction. Material: peripheral blood mononuclear cells (PBMCs), obtained at baseline. This receptor was obtained from a human donor with classical Hodgkin lymphoma. The DNA sequence follows: TGTGCCAGTAGTATCCAAGGACAGGGGTACAATCAGCCCCAGCATTTT. This sequence encodes CASSIQGQGYNQPQHF.